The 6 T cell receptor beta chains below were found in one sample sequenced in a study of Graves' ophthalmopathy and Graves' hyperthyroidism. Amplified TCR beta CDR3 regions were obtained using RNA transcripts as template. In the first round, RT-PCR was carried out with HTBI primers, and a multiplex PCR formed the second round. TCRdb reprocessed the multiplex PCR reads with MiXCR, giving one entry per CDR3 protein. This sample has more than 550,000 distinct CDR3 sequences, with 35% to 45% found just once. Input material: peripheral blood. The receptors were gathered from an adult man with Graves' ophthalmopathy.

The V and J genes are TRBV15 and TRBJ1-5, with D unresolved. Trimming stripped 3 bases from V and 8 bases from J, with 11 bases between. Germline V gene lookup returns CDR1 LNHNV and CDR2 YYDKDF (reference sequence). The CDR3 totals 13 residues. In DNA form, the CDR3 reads TGTGCCACCAGCAGTCTCCTCGCGGAGCCCCAGCATTTT. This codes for CATSSLLAEPQHF.

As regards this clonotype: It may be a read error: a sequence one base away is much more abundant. CDR3 sequence (DNA): TGTGCCAGCAGTTTTAGTGGTGGGCCCCGGCATTTT. Translating gives CASSFSGGPRHF. This rearrangement joins TRBV12-3 or TRBV12-4 to TRBJ1-5; unclear D gene. There are 12 residues in the CDR3.

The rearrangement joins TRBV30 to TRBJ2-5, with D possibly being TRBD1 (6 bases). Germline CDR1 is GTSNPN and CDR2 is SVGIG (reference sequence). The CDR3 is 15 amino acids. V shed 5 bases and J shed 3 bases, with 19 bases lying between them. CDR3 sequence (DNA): TGTGCCTGGGCGGACCTTCAGGGGTTGAAAGAGACCCAGTACTTC. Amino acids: CAWADLQGLKETQYF.

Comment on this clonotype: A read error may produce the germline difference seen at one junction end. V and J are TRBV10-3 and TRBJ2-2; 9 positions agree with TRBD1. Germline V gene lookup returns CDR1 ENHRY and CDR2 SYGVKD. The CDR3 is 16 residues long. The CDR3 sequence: CASSSPGTGITGELFF. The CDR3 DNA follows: TGTGCCAGCAGTTCCCCGGGGACAGGGATCACCGGGGAGCTGTTTTTT.

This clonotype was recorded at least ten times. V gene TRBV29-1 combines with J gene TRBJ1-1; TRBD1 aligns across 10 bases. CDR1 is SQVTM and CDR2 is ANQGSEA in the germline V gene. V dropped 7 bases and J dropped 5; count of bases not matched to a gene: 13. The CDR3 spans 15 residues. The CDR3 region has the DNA TGCAGCGCGTCGACGGTGTGGGACAGGGGAACTGAAGCTTTCTTT. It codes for CSASTVWDRGTEAFF. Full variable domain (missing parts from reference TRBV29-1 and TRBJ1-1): SAVISQKPSRDICQRGTSLTIQCQVDSQVTMMFWYRQQPGQSLTLIATANQGSEATYESGFVIDKFPISRPNLTFSTLTVSNMSPEDSSIYLCSASTVWDRGTEAFFGQGTRLTVV.

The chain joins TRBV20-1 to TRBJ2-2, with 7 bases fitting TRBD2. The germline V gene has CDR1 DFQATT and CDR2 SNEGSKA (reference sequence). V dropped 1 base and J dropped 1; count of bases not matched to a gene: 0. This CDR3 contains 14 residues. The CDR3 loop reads CSARGGGNTGELFF. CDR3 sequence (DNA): TGCAGTGCTAGAGGGGGGGGGAACACCGGGGAGCTGTTTTTT.